This is a list of T cell receptor beta chains from one sample in a study of blood T cell repertoires in COVID-19. Measured with immunoSEQ multiplex PCR; TCRdb has only the in-frame clones, and not every one. Of 150,000 or so clones listed, around 84% are singletons. The sample taken for sequencing was peripheral blood. These receptors originate from a woman older than 75 with acute or convalescent COVID-19. CDR3s include the opening cysteine and the closing phenylalanine or tryptophan. The D gene is left open where the match is weak.

D	J	V	CDR3
TRBD2	TRBJ2-1	TRBV4-2	CASKLGLAGGGSYNEQFF
.	TRBJ1-5	TRBV3-1/TRBV3-2	CASSRGGVRNQPQHF
TRBD1	TRBJ1-2	TRBV6-5	CATEGTVDGYTF
.	TRBJ2-3	TRBV5-1	CASSGPRTDTQYF
.	TRBJ2-3	TRBV4-2	CASSQDLDTQYF
.	TRBJ1-2	TRBV11-2	CASSLDIQGLGWGYTF
TRBD1	TRBJ1-1	TRBV19	CASRYRGVNTEAFF
TRBD1	TRBJ1-1	TRBV6-5	CASSYFPGQTTEAFF
TRBD1	TRBJ1-2	TRBV7-9	CASSFRQGALGYTF
.	TRBJ2-7	TRBV5-8	CASSFSVDRAYEQYF
.	TRBJ1-2	TRBV5-4	CASSLEAVLGYTF
TRBD2	TRBJ2-2	TRBV11-2	CASSLEPSGIVGELFF
TRBD2	TRBJ2-3	TRBV4-1	CASSQGLAGTDTQYF
.	TRBJ1-1	TRBV5-6	CASSLQGTAFF
.	TRBJ2-3	TRBV29-1	CSVEGQTDTQYF
.	TRBJ2-1	TRBV4-2	CASSDNYSPYNEQFF
.	TRBJ1-2	TRBV28	CASSLKRWGGYTF
.	TRBJ2-5	TRBV14	CASSRRAAETQYF
.	TRBJ2-3	TRBV5-1	CASSFFSTDTQYF
.	TRBJ2-2	TRBV5-1	CASSLERVNTGELFF
.	TRBJ1-1	TRBV7-9	CASSLGIGVLNTEAFF
.	TRBJ2-5	TRBV3-1/TRBV3-2	CASSQNGEETQYF
TRBD1	TRBJ2-1	TRBV10-3	CAISDMLTGGVDNEQFF
TRBD1	TRBJ2-4	TRBV9	CASSDQGEDIQYF
.	TRBJ1-1	TRBV18	CASSPPTGRAVTEAFF
TRBD1	TRBJ1-4	TRBV5-6	CASSLAPTGTANEKLFF
.	TRBJ1-2	TRBV6-5	CASSQQGGYGYTF
.	TRBJ2-7	TRBV18	CASSPLLGGEQYF
.	TRBJ2-3	TRBV5-1	CASSIAPGTSTDTQYF
.	TRBJ1-1	TRBV6-5	CASSYSRGTEAFF
.	TRBJ2-4	TRBV7-8	CASSLRGEVQGGSKNIQYF
TRBD2	TRBJ2-1	TRBV6-2/TRBV6-3	CASSYQRGGPLSNVQFF
.	TRBJ1-2	TRBV27	CASSYGGRSFLGYTF
.	TRBJ2-7	TRBV18	CASSPFVGSSYEQYF
TRBD1	TRBJ2-7	TRBV2	CASSPGTAYYEQYF
TRBD2	TRBJ2-5	TRBV3-1/TRBV3-2	CASSQDNSGGYTQYF
.	TRBJ1-2	TRBV6-4	CASSEEDGPNYGYTF
TRBD2	TRBJ2-1	TRBV6-4	CASRAGLAGANEQFF
TRBD1	TRBJ1-2	TRBV27	CASSYRGRNYGYTF
.	TRBJ1-2	TRBV18	CASSPWTASNYGYTF
.	TRBJ2-3	TRBV3-1/TRBV3-2	CASSLSNTQYF
.	TRBJ2-7	TRBV18	CASSPPARVGYEQYF
.	TRBJ1-2	TRBV30	CACLRQGGGYGYTF
.	TRBJ2-7	TRBV11-2	CASSHSAEEQYF
TRBD2	TRBJ2-1	TRBV28	CASRVAGESYNEQFF
TRBD2	TRBJ2-5	TRBV7-8	CASSYSGGRGLETQYF
TRBD2	TRBJ2-1	TRBV5-1	CASSPGTSGNEQFF
TRBD1	TRBJ1-4	TRBV6-5	CASSTGTGVKKLFF
.	TRBJ1-4	TRBV9	CASSPGGARRKEEKLFF
TRBD2	TRBJ2-2	TRBV9	CASSVEAGVTGELFF
TRBD1	TRBJ2-2	TRBV10-3	CAITDRVGTGELFF
TRBD1	TRBJ2-3	TRBV11-2	CASSLDRDRRLTDTQYF
TRBD2	TRBJ2-1	TRBV7-9	CASSSAGGLRNTEQFF
TRBD1	TRBJ2-4	TRBV5-6	CASSPTGTGFIQYF
.	TRBJ1-5	TRBV7-2	CASSGQGKMPQHF
.	TRBJ1-5	TRBV27	CASRTTGGSNQPQHF
.	TRBJ2-3	TRBV20-1	CSATQADTQYF
TRBD1	TRBJ1-1	TRBV13	CASSPRDREMNTEAFF